The present entry profiles one T cell receptor (beta chain) with its context. Its antigen is not identified. The survey-level immunoSEQ assay was used. TCRdb's copy holds only in-frame clones and misses some; the assay was immunoSEQ multiplex PCR. The data contain approximately 30,000 clones, 76% of them singletons. Buffy coats from healthy blood donors served as controls. The CDR3 is made up of 18 amino acids. Germline V CDR1 and CDR2: LNHDA, SQIVND (reference sequence). The V gene end was trimmed by 0 bases and the J gene end by 4 bases; junction bases not matched to a gene: 11. These data are taken from a study of STAT5B mutations in CD4+ large granular lymphocyte leukemia. General observations from the study: Compared with healthy controls (2/35), patient top clones favored TRBV06 (8/27).

The sequence came from a human donor in good health. This sequence joins TRBV19 and TRBJ2-5, with 10 bases that match TRBD2. The sequenced material came from CD4+ T cells from blood buffy coats. CDR3 DNA: TGTGCCAGTAGTATAGATCGGACTAGCGGAACCATGTCAGAGACCCAGTACTTC. It specifies CASSIDRTSGTMSETQYF. Drawing the rest from reference TRBV19 and TRBJ2-5, the complete variable domain is DGGITQSPKYLFRKEGQNVTLSCEQNLNHDAMYWYRQDPGQGLRLIYYSQIVNDFQKGDIAEGYSVSREKKESFPLTVTSAQKNPTAFYLCASSIDRTSGTMSETQYFGPGTRLLVL.